These T cell receptor beta chains were read from a single sample in a study of lymphopenia after photon versus proton radiotherapy. Repertoires were generated with immunoSEQ multiplex PCR, while TCRdb's copy carries only in-frame clones and drops some. The sample shows around 53,000 clones, about four fifths of them seen only once. The sequencing here drew on peripheral blood, taken from a patient treated with photon-based radiotherapy. The receptors were gathered from a man in his forties or fifties with gastric cancer. The CDR3 runs from the conserved cysteine through the conserved F or W. The order of the fields is V gene, D gene, CDR3 protein. The D gene is left open where the match is weak.

TRBV11-3 - CASSLENYGYTF
TRBV18 - CASSPTGLSQPQHF
TRBV7-6 - CASSPDRGPNEQFF
TRBV5-4 - CASSIESTDTQYF
TRBV9 TRBD2 CASSVVGLAGAGETQYF
TRBV4-1 - CASSQRDSNSYNEQFF
TRBV7-7 TRBD1 CASSRGQGAGETQYF
TRBV7-9 TRBD2 CASRLAGEKGNEQFF
TRBV14 TRBD2 CASSPSGSGLYEQYF
TRBV5-1 - CASSPGTTGNTIYF
TRBV6-6 - CASTETGVTDTQYF
TRBV4-2 TRBD1 CASSQALGQIANTGELFF
TRBV5-1 - CASSLGYVAEDEKLFF
TRBV6-4 - CASSRRPPGLENTGELFF
TRBV5-4 TRBD2 CASSSGTSGRGHTSYNEQFF
TRBV6-1 - CASSDLGQSHEQYF
TRBV29-1 - CSLRGTDTQYF
TRBV9 TRBD2 CASSVELAGGPSYNEQFF
TRBV2 - CASSEYKRTWGGETQYF
TRBV2 - CASSDPPTAYQPQHF
TRBV27 - CASSLFVNTEAFF
TRBV15 TRBD2 CATALARGTYEQYF
TRBV11-2 - CASSLWRAGRSNEQFF
TRBV19 TRBD1 CATQTGSAKNIQYF
TRBV14 - CASSQEKSRTEAFF
TRBV30 TRBD1 CAWGQGAYNEQFF
TRBV27 TRBD2 CASSLSGSSYNEQFF
TRBV19 - CASSTQGLSRTQYF
TRBV28 TRBD1 CASSPPGQGVTNEKLFF
TRBV11-2 - CASSLRPPRNEQFF
TRBV7-9 TRBD1 CASSPLPGQMNTGELFF
TRBV7-2 - CASSPKGAPEYEQYF
TRBV10-2 - CASSESYQPQHF
TRBV27 - CASSFGQGLAEAFF
TRBV10-3 - CAISVGGYEQYF
TRBV19 - CASSRNELTNYGYTF
TRBV6-6 TRBD1 CATSTGQNEKLFF
TRBV27 - CASSPHRMNTEAFF
TRBV15 TRBD2 CATSSFGLAGAKIADTQYF
TRBV13 TRBD1 CASSSDRGGYTEAFF
TRBV2 - CASSDRTYTEAFF
TRBV4-3 TRBD1 CASSLGQYSYEQYF
TRBV2 TRBD1 CASSSDREETQYF
TRBV6-5 - CASSYIGAGYTF
TRBV19 - CASSLRGASNQPQHF
TRBV30 TRBD1 CAFTPGQGRNEQFF
TRBV7-9 - CASSTPRLAYEQYF
TRBV30 - CACRGVEGEAFF
TRBV4-1 TRBD1 CASSQGSVFGQGRNEQYF
TRBV30 - CAWKRGAGEQYF
TRBV20-1 - CSARRQETQYF
TRBV7-3 - CASSPEGGAADTQYF
TRBV18 - CASSPGGGNQPQHF
TRBV11-2 - CASSFGNYNEQFF
TRBV28 - CASSLLGRKQPQHF
TRBV9 - CASSTRLGKNEQFF
TRBV19 - CASSPRESNQPQHF
TRBV4-3 - CASSQDPGILYEQYF
TRBV14 TRBD1 CASSRQGVDEQFF